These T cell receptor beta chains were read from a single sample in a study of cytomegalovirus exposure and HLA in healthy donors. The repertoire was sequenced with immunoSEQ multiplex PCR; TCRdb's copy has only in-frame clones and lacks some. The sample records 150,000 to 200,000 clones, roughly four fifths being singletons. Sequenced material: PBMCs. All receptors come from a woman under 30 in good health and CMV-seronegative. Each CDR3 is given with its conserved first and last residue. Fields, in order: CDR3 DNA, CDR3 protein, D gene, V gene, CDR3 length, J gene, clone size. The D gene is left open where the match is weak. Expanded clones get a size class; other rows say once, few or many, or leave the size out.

cdr3_nt: TGTGCCAGCTCACCAGGTACAGGGAGTCGTTACGAGCAGTACTTC
cdr3_aa: CASSPGTGSRYEQYF
d_call: -
v_call: TRBV18
cdr3_length: 15
j_call: TRBJ2-7
clone_size: -

cdr3_nt: TGTGCCAGCAGCCCGAGACAGGGCGAAGAGACCCAGTACTTC
cdr3_aa: CASSPRQGEETQYF
d_call: TRBD1
v_call: TRBV9
cdr3_length: 14
j_call: TRBJ2-5
clone_size: -

cdr3_nt: TGTGCCAGCAGCGTAGGAGGACAGGGGGCAGGAATGGAGACCCAGTACTTC
cdr3_aa: CASSVGGQGAGMETQYF
d_call: TRBD1
v_call: TRBV9
cdr3_length: 17
j_call: TRBJ2-5
clone_size: -

cdr3_nt: TGTGCCAGCAGCCACACTAGCGGGAGAAACACCGGGGAGCTGTTTTTT
cdr3_aa: CASSHTSGRNTGELFF
d_call: TRBD2
v_call: TRBV7-3
cdr3_length: 16
j_call: TRBJ2-2
clone_size: -

cdr3_nt: TGCGCCAGCAGCTTGGGGGGTAGCGGGAGTTTTGAGCAGTTCTTC
cdr3_aa: CASSLGGSGSFEQFF
d_call: TRBD2
v_call: TRBV5-1
cdr3_length: 15
j_call: TRBJ2-1
clone_size: -

cdr3_nt: TGTGCCAGCAGCGCGGGACAGGGGTCGACCTATAATTCACCCCTCCACTTT
cdr3_aa: CASSAGQGSTYNSPLHF
d_call: TRBD1
v_call: TRBV7-3
cdr3_length: 17
j_call: TRBJ1-6
clone_size: -

cdr3_nt: TGTGCCAGCACCAATATGGGGCCGACAGGGGGTTCGGTGACAGATACGCAGTATTTT
cdr3_aa: CASTNMGPTGGSVTDTQYF
d_call: TRBD1
v_call: TRBV28
cdr3_length: 19
j_call: TRBJ2-3
clone_size: -

cdr3_nt: TGTGCCAGTAGTATCTTGGGGGCCGGCGGGGAGCTGTTTTTT
cdr3_aa: CASSILGAGGELFF
d_call: -
v_call: TRBV19
cdr3_length: 14
j_call: TRBJ2-2
clone_size: -

cdr3_nt: TGCGCCAGCAGCCAGGGACAAACCGCCTCCGGGGGCTACACCTTC
cdr3_aa: CASSQGQTASGGYTF
d_call: -
v_call: TRBV5-1
cdr3_length: 15
j_call: TRBJ1-2
clone_size: -

cdr3_nt: TGTGCAAGTCGCTTTATAACAGTCGAAAAACTGTTTTTT
cdr3_aa: CASRFITVEKLFF
d_call: -
v_call: TRBV12-2
cdr3_length: 13
j_call: TRBJ1-4
clone_size: -

cdr3_nt: TGCAGCGTTGGGGACAGTCTCAACTATGGCTACACCTTC
cdr3_aa: CSVGDSLNYGYTF
d_call: TRBD1
v_call: TRBV29-1
cdr3_length: 13
j_call: TRBJ1-2
clone_size: -

cdr3_nt: TGTGCCAGCAGTGTCAGTAGCGGGAGCTCCTACGAGCAGTACTTC
cdr3_aa: CASSVSSGSSYEQYF
d_call: TRBD2
v_call: TRBV27
cdr3_length: 15
j_call: TRBJ2-7
clone_size: -

cdr3_nt: TGTGCCAGCTATACACCTAGCGGGAGGGCGTTAAAAGAGACCCAGTACTTC
cdr3_aa: CASYTPSGRALKETQYF
d_call: TRBD2
v_call: TRBV7-8
cdr3_length: 17
j_call: TRBJ2-5
clone_size: once

cdr3_nt: TGCGCCAGCAGTGCCCACGGGACACTTGGCAATCAGCCCCAGCATTTT
cdr3_aa: CASSAHGTLGNQPQHF
d_call: -
v_call: TRBV10-1
cdr3_length: 16
j_call: TRBJ1-5
clone_size: -

cdr3_nt: TGTGCCAGCAGCTACCCCCCAAGCGGGAGGGCCCTACCCTACGAGCAGTACTTC
cdr3_aa: CASSYPPSGRALPYEQYF
d_call: TRBD2
v_call: TRBV28
cdr3_length: 18
j_call: TRBJ2-7
clone_size: -

cdr3_nt: TGTGCCAGCTCACCAGGTAGCGGGAGTGCCTACGAGCAGTACTTC
cdr3_aa: CASSPGSGSAYEQYF
d_call: TRBD2
v_call: TRBV18
cdr3_length: 15
j_call: TRBJ2-7
clone_size: -

cdr3_nt: TGCGCCAGCAGCGAGTTGGACAGCTATGGCTACACCTTC
cdr3_aa: CASSELDSYGYTF
d_call: -
v_call: TRBV4-1
cdr3_length: 13
j_call: TRBJ1-2
clone_size: -

cdr3_nt: TGTGCCAGCAGCTTGGGGAGTCAGGGGGCAGGTGGCTACACCTTC
cdr3_aa: CASSLGSQGAGGYTF
d_call: TRBD1
v_call: TRBV11-2
cdr3_length: 15
j_call: TRBJ1-2
clone_size: -

cdr3_nt: TGTGCCAGTAGCCAGGGTGGCAATCAGCCCCAGCATTTT
cdr3_aa: CASSQGGNQPQHF
d_call: -
v_call: TRBV19
cdr3_length: 13
j_call: TRBJ1-5
clone_size: -

cdr3_nt: TGTGCCAGCAGCTTGACCAGGGGCTACGAGCAGTACTTC
cdr3_aa: CASSLTRGYEQYF
d_call: -
v_call: TRBV5-8
cdr3_length: 13
j_call: TRBJ2-7
clone_size: -

cdr3_nt: TGTGCCAGCTCTACCGTCGGAGGGTTGGACTACGAGCAGTACTTC
cdr3_aa: CASSTVGGLDYEQYF
d_call: -
v_call: TRBV18
cdr3_length: 15
j_call: TRBJ2-7
clone_size: once

cdr3_nt: TGTGCCAGCAATCGACAGGGGAATGAGTTCAATGAGCAGTTCTTC
cdr3_aa: CASNRQGNEFNEQFF
d_call: TRBD1
v_call: TRBV6-6
cdr3_length: 15
j_call: TRBJ2-1
clone_size: once

cdr3_nt: TGTGCCAGCAGCTCGACAGGGGGCGATCAGCCCCAGCATTTT
cdr3_aa: CASSSTGGDQPQHF
d_call: TRBD1
v_call: TRBV5-6
cdr3_length: 14
j_call: TRBJ1-5
clone_size: -

cdr3_nt: TGTGCCAGCAGTGAAACATTATACAGGGGGCGATCACCCCTCCACTTT
cdr3_aa: CASSETLYRGRSPLHF
d_call: TRBD1
v_call: TRBV6-1
cdr3_length: 16
j_call: TRBJ1-6
clone_size: few

cdr3_nt: TGTGCCAGCAGTCCTACCCGATTAGCGGGAGCTTTCAATGAGCAGTTCTTC
cdr3_aa: CASSPTRLAGAFNEQFF
d_call: TRBD2
v_call: TRBV28
cdr3_length: 17
j_call: TRBJ2-1
clone_size: -

cdr3_nt: TGCGCCAGCAGCTTGGCGGGACATAAGAACACTGAAGCTTTCTTT
cdr3_aa: CASSLAGHKNTEAFF
d_call: -
v_call: TRBV5-1
cdr3_length: 15
j_call: TRBJ1-1
clone_size: -

cdr3_nt: TGTGCCAGCAGTCCCAATATGGGGCTTTGGGAGCAGTTCTTC
cdr3_aa: CASSPNMGLWEQFF
d_call: -
v_call: TRBV6-5
cdr3_length: 14
j_call: TRBJ2-1
clone_size: -

cdr3_nt: TGTGCCAGCAGTTTGTTAGCGGGAGGGCCGATCGGGGAGCTGTTTTTT
cdr3_aa: CASSLLAGGPIGELFF
d_call: TRBD2
v_call: TRBV28
cdr3_length: 16
j_call: TRBJ2-2
clone_size: -

cdr3_nt: TGCGCCAGCAGCTTGGCGACAGGGCTGAACACTGAAGCTTTCTTT
cdr3_aa: CASSLATGLNTEAFF
d_call: TRBD1
v_call: TRBV5-1
cdr3_length: 15
j_call: TRBJ1-1
clone_size: -

cdr3_nt: TGTGCCAGCAGCTGGAGGGGATTCTCCTACAATGAGCAGTTCTTC
cdr3_aa: CASSWRGFSYNEQFF
d_call: -
v_call: TRBV5-8
cdr3_length: 15
j_call: TRBJ2-1
clone_size: -

cdr3_nt: TGTGCCAGCAGCCAATACAGGGGAGAGGAGACCTATGGCTACACCTTC
cdr3_aa: CASSQYRGEETYGYTF
d_call: TRBD1
v_call: TRBV4-2
cdr3_length: 16
j_call: TRBJ1-2
clone_size: -

cdr3_nt: TGTGCCAGCAGTTACGGGCCGAATCAGCCCCAGCATTTT
cdr3_aa: CASSYGPNQPQHF
d_call: -
v_call: TRBV6-5
cdr3_length: 13
j_call: TRBJ1-5
clone_size: few

cdr3_nt: TGCGCCAGCAGCCCCTGGACAGGACAAGAGACCCAGTACTTC
cdr3_aa: CASSPWTGQETQYF
d_call: TRBD1
v_call: TRBV5-1
cdr3_length: 14
j_call: TRBJ2-5
clone_size: -

cdr3_nt: TGTGCCAGCAGCCAAGCCGGTCCAGCCAAAAACATTCAGTACTTC
cdr3_aa: CASSQAGPAKNIQYF
d_call: -
v_call: TRBV4-2
cdr3_length: 15
j_call: TRBJ2-4
clone_size: -

cdr3_nt: TGTGCCAGCACGAGGTTCCGGGACAGGGGGAACACTGAAGCTTTCTTT
cdr3_aa: CASTRFRDRGNTEAFF
d_call: TRBD1
v_call: TRBV7-8
cdr3_length: 16
j_call: TRBJ1-1
clone_size: few

cdr3_nt: TGTGCCAGCAGTCCTTGGCAGGGGTCTGAAAAACTGTTTTTT
cdr3_aa: CASSPWQGSEKLFF
d_call: -
v_call: TRBV6-5
cdr3_length: 14
j_call: TRBJ1-4
clone_size: once

cdr3_nt: TGTGCCACCACCCGCCTCACAGGGGGCTGGGGCTACACCTTC
cdr3_aa: CATTRLTGGWGYTF
d_call: TRBD1
v_call: TRBV19
cdr3_length: 14
j_call: TRBJ1-2
clone_size: once

cdr3_nt: TGTGCCAGCAGCGTACCGGATATGATCAGGCAACACTCTGGAAACACCATATATTTT
cdr3_aa: CASSVPDMIRQHSGNTIYF
d_call: -
v_call: TRBV9
cdr3_length: 19
j_call: TRBJ1-3
clone_size: -

cdr3_nt: TGCGCCAGCAGCTCAGCCCGGCAAGGGGCGCTTAACTATGGCTACACCTTC
cdr3_aa: CASSSARQGALNYGYTF
d_call: -
v_call: TRBV5-1
cdr3_length: 17
j_call: TRBJ1-2
clone_size: -

cdr3_nt: TGTGCCAGCAGCCCCACGGCGGGGGCGGGGGAAAAACTGTTTTTT
cdr3_aa: CASSPTAGAGEKLFF
d_call: -
v_call: TRBV7-9
cdr3_length: 15
j_call: TRBJ1-4
clone_size: few

cdr3_nt: TGTGCCAGTAGTATAAACCCCTCCTACGAGCAGTACTTC
cdr3_aa: CASSINPSYEQYF
d_call: -
v_call: TRBV19
cdr3_length: 13
j_call: TRBJ2-7
clone_size: -

cdr3_nt: TGTGCCAGCAGTGAAATAGCGGGAGCCACAGATACGCAGTATTTT
cdr3_aa: CASSEIAGATDTQYF
d_call: TRBD2
v_call: TRBV6-1
cdr3_length: 15
j_call: TRBJ2-3
clone_size: -

cdr3_nt: TGTGCCAGCAGCCAAGCCGGGACTAGCGGCTCCGGGGAGCTGTTTTTT
cdr3_aa: CASSQAGTSGSGELFF
d_call: TRBD2
v_call: TRBV4-2
cdr3_length: 16
j_call: TRBJ2-2
clone_size: -

cdr3_nt: TGTGCCAGCAGTGATCTCTCGGGGAGTAGAAACACCATATATTTT
cdr3_aa: CASSDLSGSRNTIYF
d_call: -
v_call: TRBV25-1
cdr3_length: 15
j_call: TRBJ1-3
clone_size: -

cdr3_nt: TGTGCCACCAGCAGAGATGGAGTCTCCGGGCAGTACTTC
cdr3_aa: CATSRDGVSGQYF
d_call: -
v_call: TRBV15
cdr3_length: 13
j_call: TRBJ2-7
clone_size: few

cdr3_nt: TGTGCCAGCAGCTGGAAGGGACTAGCGATCCGTGAGCAGTTCTTC
cdr3_aa: CASSWKGLAIREQFF
d_call: TRBD2
v_call: TRBV5-8
cdr3_length: 15
j_call: TRBJ2-1
clone_size: -

cdr3_nt: TGTGCCAGTAATGGAGGGGCGGGGGGGGATAGCAATCAGCCCCAGCATTTT
cdr3_aa: CASNGGAGGDSNQPQHF
d_call: -
v_call: TRBV19
cdr3_length: 17
j_call: TRBJ1-5
clone_size: -

cdr3_nt: TGTGCCAGCAGTCTCTTTCAGATTAATTCACCCCTCCACTTT
cdr3_aa: CASSLFQINSPLHF
d_call: -
v_call: TRBV6-5
cdr3_length: 14
j_call: TRBJ1-6
clone_size: -

cdr3_nt: TGTGCCAGCAGACCGGACAGGGGGTATGAAAAACTGTTTTTT
cdr3_aa: CASRPDRGYEKLFF
d_call: TRBD1
v_call: TRBV6-6
cdr3_length: 14
j_call: TRBJ1-4
clone_size: -

cdr3_nt: TGTGCCAGCAGCTTAGAGGGAGGTTATGGCTACACCTTC
cdr3_aa: CASSLEGGYGYTF
d_call: -
v_call: TRBV11-2
cdr3_length: 13
j_call: TRBJ1-2
clone_size: -

cdr3_nt: TGTGCCAGCAGCTTGGCCAAACGGGGTAGGAATGAGCAGTTCTTC
cdr3_aa: CASSLAKRGRNEQFF
d_call: -
v_call: TRBV5-4
cdr3_length: 15
j_call: TRBJ2-1
clone_size: -

cdr3_nt: TGCGCCAGCAGCCCGGGACAGTTAAATGAAAAACTGTTTTTT
cdr3_aa: CASSPGQLNEKLFF
d_call: TRBD1
v_call: TRBV5-1
cdr3_length: 14
j_call: TRBJ1-4
clone_size: few